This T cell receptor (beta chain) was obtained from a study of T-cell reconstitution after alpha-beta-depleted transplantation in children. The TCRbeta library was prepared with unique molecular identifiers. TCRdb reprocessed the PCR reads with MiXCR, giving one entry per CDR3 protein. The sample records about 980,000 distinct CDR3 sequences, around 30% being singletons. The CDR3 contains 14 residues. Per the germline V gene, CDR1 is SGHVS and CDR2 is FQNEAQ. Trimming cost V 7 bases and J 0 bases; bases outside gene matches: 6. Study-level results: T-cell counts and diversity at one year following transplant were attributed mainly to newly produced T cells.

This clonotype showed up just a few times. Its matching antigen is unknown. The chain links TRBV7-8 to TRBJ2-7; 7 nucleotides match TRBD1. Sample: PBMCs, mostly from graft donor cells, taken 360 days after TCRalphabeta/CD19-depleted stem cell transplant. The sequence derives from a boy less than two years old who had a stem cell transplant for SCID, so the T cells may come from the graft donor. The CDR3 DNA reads TGTGCCAGCACCAAACAGGGGTCCTCCTACGAGCAGTACTTC. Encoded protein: CASTKQGSSYEQYF.